This TCR beta chain was documented in a study of T cell responses to AZD1222 COVID-19 vaccine. The protocol was immunoSEQ multiplex PCR, while the TCRdb copy is restricted to in-frame clones and leaves out a portion. The table lists fewer than 200,000 clones, 85% to 95% of them singletons, with roughly 1.7% in the top ten. CDR1 is LGHNA, CDR2 YSLEER, per germline. The V gene lost 5 bases and the J gene lost 0 bases, with 16 bases spanning the gap. This CDR3 has 17 amino acids. Recipients boosted at about 4 weeks or about 12 weeks are pooled. Study results and caveats: Rises in breadth and depth of Spike-specific TCRs came after two AZD1222 doses. The reported proportion of spike-specific TCRs targeting unmutated variant regions was nearly half.

About this clone itself: As yet, its antigen is unknown.

This TCR derives from an adult who received the AZD1222 COVID-19 vaccine. The V call is TRBV4-3, the J call TRBJ1-4; D gene ambiguous. This specimen was peripheral blood, taken 28 days after the second AZD1222 dose. The CDR3 region has the DNA TGCGCCAGCAGCGCCCGAGGAGGAATTACAACTAATGAAAAACTGTTTTTT. Its protein product is CASSARGGITTNEKLFF.